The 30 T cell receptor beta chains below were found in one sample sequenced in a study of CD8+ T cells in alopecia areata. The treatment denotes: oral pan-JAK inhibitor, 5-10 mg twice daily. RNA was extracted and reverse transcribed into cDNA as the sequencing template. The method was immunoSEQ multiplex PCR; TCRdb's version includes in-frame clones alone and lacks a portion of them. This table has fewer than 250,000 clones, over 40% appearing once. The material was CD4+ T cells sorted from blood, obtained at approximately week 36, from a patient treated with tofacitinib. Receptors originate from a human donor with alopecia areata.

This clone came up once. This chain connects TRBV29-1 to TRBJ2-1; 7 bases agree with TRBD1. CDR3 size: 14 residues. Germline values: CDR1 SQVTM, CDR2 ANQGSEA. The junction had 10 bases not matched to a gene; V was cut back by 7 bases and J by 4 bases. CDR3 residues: CSGVRGLTYNEQFF. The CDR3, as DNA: TGCAGCGGGGTAAGGGGGCTAACATACAATGAGCAGTTCTTC.

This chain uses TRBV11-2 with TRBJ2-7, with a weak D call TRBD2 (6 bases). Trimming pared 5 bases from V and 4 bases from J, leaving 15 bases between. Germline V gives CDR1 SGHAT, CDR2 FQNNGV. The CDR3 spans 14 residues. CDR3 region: CASSPAGSWYEQYF. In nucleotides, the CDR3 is TGTGCCAGCAGCCCGGCGGGGTCATGGTACGAGCAGTACTTC. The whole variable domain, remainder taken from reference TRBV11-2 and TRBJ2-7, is EAGVAQSPRYKIIEKRQSVAFWCNPISGHATLYWYQQILGQGPKLLIQFQNNGVVDDSQLPKDRFSAERLKGVDSTLKIQPAKLEDSAVYLCASSPAGSWYEQYFGPGTRLTVT.

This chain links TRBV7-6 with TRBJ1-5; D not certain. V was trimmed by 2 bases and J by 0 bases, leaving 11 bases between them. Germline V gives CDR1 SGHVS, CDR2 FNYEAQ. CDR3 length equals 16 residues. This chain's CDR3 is CASSLPDGRSNQPQHF. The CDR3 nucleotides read TGTGCCAGCAGCTTACCGGACGGTCGTAGCAATCAGCCCCAGCATTTT.

The CDR3 is CASSFGESYNEQFF. CDR3 DNA: TGTGCCAGCAGTTTTGGGGAGTCCTACAATGAGCAGTTCTTC. V is TRBV2 and J is TRBJ2-1; tentative D call: TRBD2 (5 bases). The germline CDR1 and CDR2 sequences are SNHLY and FYNNEI. V lost 5 bases and J lost 1, with 9 bases in between. The CDR3 length is 14 residues.

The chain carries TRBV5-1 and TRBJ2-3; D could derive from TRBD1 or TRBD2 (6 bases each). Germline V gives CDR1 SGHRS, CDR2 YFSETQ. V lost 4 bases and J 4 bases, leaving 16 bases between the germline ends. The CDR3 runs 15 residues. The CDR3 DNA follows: TGCGCCAGCAGCCAAACAGGGACTTCTTCAGATACGCAGTATTTT. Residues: CASSQTGTSSDTQYF. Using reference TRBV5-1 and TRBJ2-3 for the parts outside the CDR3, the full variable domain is KAGVTQTPRYLIKTRGQQVTLSCSPISGHRSVSWYQQTPGQGLQFLFEYFSETQRNKGNFPGRFSGRQFSNSRSEMNVSTLELGDSALYLCASSQTGTSSDTQYFGPGTRLTVL.

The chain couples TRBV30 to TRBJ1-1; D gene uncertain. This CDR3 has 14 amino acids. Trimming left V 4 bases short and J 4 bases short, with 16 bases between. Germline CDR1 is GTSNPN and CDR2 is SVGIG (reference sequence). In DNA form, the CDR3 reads TGTGCCTGGACCGCCCCGGGGATGCCCACTGAAGCTTTCTTT. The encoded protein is CAWTAPGMPTEAFF.

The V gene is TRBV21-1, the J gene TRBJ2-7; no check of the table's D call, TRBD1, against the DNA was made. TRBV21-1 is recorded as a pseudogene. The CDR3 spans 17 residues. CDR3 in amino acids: CASSKVKGQAIVYEQYF. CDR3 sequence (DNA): TGTGCCAGCAGCAAAGTGAAGGGACAGGCTATTGTTTACGAGCAGTACTTC.

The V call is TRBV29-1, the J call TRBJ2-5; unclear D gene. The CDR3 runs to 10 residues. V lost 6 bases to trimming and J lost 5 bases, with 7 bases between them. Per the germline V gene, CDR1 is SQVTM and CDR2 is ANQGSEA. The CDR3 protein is CSVTRETQYF. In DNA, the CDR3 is TGCAGCGTCACAAGGGAGACCCAGTACTTC.

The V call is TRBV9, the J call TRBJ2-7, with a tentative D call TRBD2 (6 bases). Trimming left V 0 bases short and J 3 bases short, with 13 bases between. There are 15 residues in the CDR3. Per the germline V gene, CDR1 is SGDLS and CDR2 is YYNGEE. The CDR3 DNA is TGTGCCAGCAGCGTAGTGGCGGGGCCCCTCTACGAGCAGTACTTC. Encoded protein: CASSVVAGPLYEQYF.

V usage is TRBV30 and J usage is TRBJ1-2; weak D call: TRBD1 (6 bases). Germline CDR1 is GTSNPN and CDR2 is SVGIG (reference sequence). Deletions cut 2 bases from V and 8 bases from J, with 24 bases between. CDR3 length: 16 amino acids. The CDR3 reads CAWSFLSLTGGEGYTF. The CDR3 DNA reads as TGTGCCTGGAGTTTTCTAAGTCTGACAGGCGGGGAGGGCTACACCTTC.

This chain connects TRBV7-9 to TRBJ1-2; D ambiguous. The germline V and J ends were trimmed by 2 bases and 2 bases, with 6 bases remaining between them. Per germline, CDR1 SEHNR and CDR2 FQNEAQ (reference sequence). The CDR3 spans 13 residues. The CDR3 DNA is TGTGCCAGCAGCTTAATGGACAACTATGGCTACACCTTC. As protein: CASSLMDNYGYTF.

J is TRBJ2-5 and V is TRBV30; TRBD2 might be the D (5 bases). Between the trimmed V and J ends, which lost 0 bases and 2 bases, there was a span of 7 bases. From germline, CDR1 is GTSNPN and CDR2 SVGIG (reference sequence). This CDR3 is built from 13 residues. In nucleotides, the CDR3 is TGTGCCTGGAGTGTCCGGGGTCAAGAGACCCAGTACTTC. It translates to CAWSVRGQETQYF.

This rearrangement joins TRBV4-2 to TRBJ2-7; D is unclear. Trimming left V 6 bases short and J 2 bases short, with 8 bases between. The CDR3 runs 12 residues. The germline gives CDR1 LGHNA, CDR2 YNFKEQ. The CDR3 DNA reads TGTGCCAGCAGTTACAAGCCCTACGAGCAGTACTTC. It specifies CASSYKPYEQYF.

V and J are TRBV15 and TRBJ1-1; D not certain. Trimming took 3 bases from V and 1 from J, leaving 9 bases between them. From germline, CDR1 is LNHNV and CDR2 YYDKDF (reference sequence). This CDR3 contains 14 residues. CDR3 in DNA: TGTGCCACCAGCAGTTCAAATAGGAACACTGAAGCTTTCTTT. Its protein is CATSSSNRNTEAFF.

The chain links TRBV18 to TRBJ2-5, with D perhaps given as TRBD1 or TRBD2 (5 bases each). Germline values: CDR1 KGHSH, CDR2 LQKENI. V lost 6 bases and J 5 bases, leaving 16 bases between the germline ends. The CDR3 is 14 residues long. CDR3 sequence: CASSLGTERETQYF. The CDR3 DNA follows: TGTGCCAGCTCGCTCGGGACGGAGCGGGAGACCCAGTACTTC.

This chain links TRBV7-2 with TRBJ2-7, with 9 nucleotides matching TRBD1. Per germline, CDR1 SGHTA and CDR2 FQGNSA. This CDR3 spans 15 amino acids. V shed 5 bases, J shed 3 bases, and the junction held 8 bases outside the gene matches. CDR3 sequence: CASSPQGAPYYEQYF. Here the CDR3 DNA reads TGTGCCAGCAGCCCACAGGGGGCCCCCTACTACGAGCAGTACTTC. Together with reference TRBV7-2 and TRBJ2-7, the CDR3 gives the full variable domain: GAGVSQSPSNKVTEKGKDVELRCDPISGHTALYWYRQSLGQGLEFLIYFQGNSAPDKSGLPSDRFSAERTGGSVSTLTIQRTQQEDSAVYLCASSPQGAPYYEQYFGPGTRLTVT.

The CDR3 DNA follows: TGCGCCAGCAGCTTGGGCTCGAACACAGGGGGCGGCTACGAGCAGTACTTC. Translated: CASSLGSNTGGGYEQYF. The V call is TRBV5-1, the J call TRBJ2-5; 9 nucleotides align to TRBD1. The J call may be in error: the DNA end matches TRBJ2-7 better. CDR1 and CDR2 (germline): SGHRS, YFSETQ. The CDR3 contains 17 residues.

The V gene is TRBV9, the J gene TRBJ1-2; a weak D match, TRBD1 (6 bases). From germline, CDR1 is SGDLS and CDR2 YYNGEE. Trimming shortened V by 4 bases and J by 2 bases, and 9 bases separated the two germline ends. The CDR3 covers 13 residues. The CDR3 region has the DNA TGTGCCAGCAGCCTTGACAGGAACTATGGCTACACCTTC. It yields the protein CASSLDRNYGYTF.

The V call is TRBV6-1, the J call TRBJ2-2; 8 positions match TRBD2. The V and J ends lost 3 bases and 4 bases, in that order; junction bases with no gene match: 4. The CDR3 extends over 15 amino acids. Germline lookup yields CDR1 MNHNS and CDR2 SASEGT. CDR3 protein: CASSDSGRITGELFF. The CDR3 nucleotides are TGTGCCAGCAGTGACAGCGGGAGAATCACCGGGGAGCTGTTTTTT.

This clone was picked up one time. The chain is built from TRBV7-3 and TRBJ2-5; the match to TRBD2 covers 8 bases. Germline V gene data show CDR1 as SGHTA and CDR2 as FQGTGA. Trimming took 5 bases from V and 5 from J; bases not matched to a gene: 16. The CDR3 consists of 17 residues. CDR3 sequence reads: CASSPERGLAGMETQYF. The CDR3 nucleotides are TGTGCCAGCAGCCCCGAGCGGGGGTTGGCGGGAATGGAGACCCAGTACTTC. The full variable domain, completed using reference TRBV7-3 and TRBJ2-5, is GAGVSQTPSNKVTEKGKYVELRCDPISGHTALYWYRQSLGQGPEFLIYFQGTGAADDSGLPNDRFFAVRPEGSVSTLKIQRTERGDSAVYLCASSPERGLAGMETQYFGPGTRLLVL.

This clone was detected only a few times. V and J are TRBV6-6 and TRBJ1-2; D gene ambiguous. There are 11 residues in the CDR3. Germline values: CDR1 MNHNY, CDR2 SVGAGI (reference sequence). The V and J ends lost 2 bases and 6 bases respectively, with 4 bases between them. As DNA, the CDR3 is TGTGCCAGCAGTTACAGGGATGGCTACACCTTC. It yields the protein CASSYRDGYTF.

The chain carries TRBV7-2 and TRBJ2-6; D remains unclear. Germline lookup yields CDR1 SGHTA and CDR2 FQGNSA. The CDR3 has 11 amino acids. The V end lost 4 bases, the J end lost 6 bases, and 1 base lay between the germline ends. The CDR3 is CASSSANVLTF. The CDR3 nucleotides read TGTGCCAGCAGCTCGGCCAACGTCCTGACTTTC.

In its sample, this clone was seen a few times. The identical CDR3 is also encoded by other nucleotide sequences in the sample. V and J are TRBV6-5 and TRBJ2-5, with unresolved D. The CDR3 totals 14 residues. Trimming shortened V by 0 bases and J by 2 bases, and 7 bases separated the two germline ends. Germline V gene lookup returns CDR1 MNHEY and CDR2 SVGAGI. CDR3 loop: CASSYSRGQETQYF. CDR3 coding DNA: TGTGCCAGCAGTTACTCGAGAGGACAAGAGACCCAGTACTTC.

The CDR3 is CASSGRGDYEQYF. CDR3 coding DNA: TGTGCCAGCAGTGGCAGGGGCGATTACGAGCAGTACTTC. This chain links TRBV25-1 with TRBJ2-7, with a possible D match to TRBD1 (6 bases). V gave up 4 bases and J gave up 4 bases, with 11 bases separating them. Germline V CDR1 and CDR2: MGHDK, SYGVNS. CDR3 length: 13 residues.

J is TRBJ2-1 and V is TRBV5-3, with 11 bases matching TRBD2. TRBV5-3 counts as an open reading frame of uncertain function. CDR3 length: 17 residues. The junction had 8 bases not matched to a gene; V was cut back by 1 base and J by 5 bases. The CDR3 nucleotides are TGTGCCAGAAGCTTGTCGGCTAGCGGGAGGTTAGACAATGAGCAGTTCTTC. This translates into CARSLSASGRLDNEQFF.

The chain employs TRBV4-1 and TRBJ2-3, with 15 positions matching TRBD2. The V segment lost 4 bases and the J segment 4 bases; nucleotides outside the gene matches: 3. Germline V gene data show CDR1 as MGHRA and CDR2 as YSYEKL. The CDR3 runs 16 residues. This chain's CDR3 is CASSRTSGRASDTQYF. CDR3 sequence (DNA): TGCGCCAGCAGCCGGACTAGCGGGAGGGCCTCAGATACGCAGTATTTT.

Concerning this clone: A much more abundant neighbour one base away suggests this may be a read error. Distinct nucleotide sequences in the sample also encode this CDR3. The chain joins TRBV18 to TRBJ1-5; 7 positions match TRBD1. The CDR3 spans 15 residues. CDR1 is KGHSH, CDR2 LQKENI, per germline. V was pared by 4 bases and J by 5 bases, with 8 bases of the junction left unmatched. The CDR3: CASSRGEGQHQPQHF. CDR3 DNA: TGTGCCAGCTCACGGGGTGAGGGACAGCATCAGCCCCAGCATTTT.

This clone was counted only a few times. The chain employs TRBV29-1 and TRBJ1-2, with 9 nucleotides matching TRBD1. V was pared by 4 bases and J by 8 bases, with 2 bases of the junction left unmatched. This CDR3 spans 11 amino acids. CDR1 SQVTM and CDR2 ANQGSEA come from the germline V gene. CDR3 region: CSVGTGAGYTF. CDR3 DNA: TGCAGCGTTGGGACAGGGGCAGGCTACACCTTC. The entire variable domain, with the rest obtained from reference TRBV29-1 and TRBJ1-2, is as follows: SAVISQKPSRDICQRGTSLTIQCQVDSQVTMMFWYRQQPGQSLTLIATANQGSEATYESGFVIDKFPISRPNLTFSTLTVSNMSPEDSSIYLCSVGTGAGYTFGSGTRLTVV.

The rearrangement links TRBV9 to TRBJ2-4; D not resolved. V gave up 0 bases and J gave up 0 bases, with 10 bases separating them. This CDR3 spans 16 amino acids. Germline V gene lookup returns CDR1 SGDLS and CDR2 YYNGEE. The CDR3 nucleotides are TGTGCCAGCAGCGTAGATTCTGGCCCAGCCAAAAACATTCAGTACTTC. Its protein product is CASSVDSGPAKNIQYF.

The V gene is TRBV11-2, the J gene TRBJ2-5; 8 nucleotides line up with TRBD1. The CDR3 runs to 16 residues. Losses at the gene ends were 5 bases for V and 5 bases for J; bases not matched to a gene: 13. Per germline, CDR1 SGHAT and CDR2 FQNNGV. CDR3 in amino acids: CASSLPRQGMMETQYF. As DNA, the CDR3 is TGTGCCAGCAGCCTCCCCCGACAGGGGATGATGGAGACCCAGTACTTC.